The 8 T cell receptor beta chains in this list originate from one sample, sequenced in a study of T cells in Graves' hyperthyroidism and ophthalmopathy (dated by TCRdb to between 2017 and 2020). The library was built by means of multiplex PCR. The run used an Illumina HiSeq 2000. Amplification of TCR beta CDR3 regions was carried out from RNA transcripts. A first-round RT-PCR of the TCR CDR3 used the HTBI primer set with the Qiagen OneStep RT-PCR kit. The raw public data were reprocessed by TCRdb itself: fastp quality trimming at Q25, MiXCR clonotype calling, in-frame beta chains only. Rows matching on CDR3 protein sequence are summarized as one entry with the most common DNA and genes. For this sample there are around 580,000 distinct CDR3 sequences; approximately 44% appear just once. The ten most abundant clones make up 7.5% to 8.5% of the sample. The sample taken for sequencing was peripheral blood or thyroid tissue (not recorded which). These receptors were collected from a woman in her late teens or twenties with Graves' hyperthyroidism.

At least ten counts were recorded for this clonotype. The rearrangement joins TRBV6-2 or TRBV6-3 to TRBJ2-7; 9 bases agree with TRBD2. The CDR3 runs 14 residues. Germline trimming cut 4 bases from V and 2 bases from J; bases unmatched to any gene: 3. CDR1 is MNHEY and CDR2 is SVGEGT in the germline V gene. This CDR3 reads CASSLAGAPYEQYF. DNA of the CDR3: TGTGCCAGCAGTTTAGCGGGAGCACCCTACGAGCAGTACTTC.

This chain joins TRBV20-1 and TRBJ1-1; D possibly corresponds to TRBD1 (5 bases). V dropped 3 bases and J dropped 1 base, with 9 bases sitting between them. The germline gives CDR1 DFQATT, CDR2 SNEGSKA (reference sequence). The CDR3 is 13 residues long. The CDR3 protein is CSASSGGNTEAFF. The DNA for the CDR3 is TGCAGTGCTAGTAGCGGGGGGAACACTGAAGCTTTCTTT.

This clonotype was picked up many times. This chain connects TRBV12-3 or TRBV12-4 to TRBJ1-5, with 8 bases that match TRBD1. The J segment lost 5 bases and the V segment lost 5 bases, leaving 5 bases of the junction unmatched. The CDR3 sequence is 14 residues long. CDR3 nucleotides: TGTGCCAGCAGTCATGACAGGGGTCATCAGCCCCAGCATTTT. It encodes CASSHDRGHQPQHF.

Note on this clonotype: Relative to the germline gene, one junction end is altered; a read error may explain this. The gene calls are TRBV7-2 and TRBJ2-5; D may be TRBD1 (5 bases). CDR1 is SGHTA and CDR2 is FQGNSA in the germline V gene. The CDR3 covers 14 residues. The CDR3 loop is CASSSSVGQGTQYF. The CDR3 DNA reads TGTGCCAGCAGCTCCTCAGTGGGGCAAGGGACCCAGTACTTC.

Many counts were recorded for this clonotype. The gene calls are TRBV10-3 and TRBJ2-7; D is perhaps TRBD2 (5 bases). CDR1 and CDR2 (germline): ENHRY, SYGVKD. The CDR3 loop spans 13 amino acids. V was cut by 4 bases and J by 5 bases, with 12 bases left in between. The CDR3 bases are TGTGCCATCAGTGTCGGGGAGAGGGACGAGCAGTACTTC. Its translation: CAISVGERDEQYF.

This clonotype was recorded at least ten times. The chain joins TRBV19 to TRBJ1-2; D unclear. Germline CDR1 LNHDA, CDR2 SQIVND (reference sequence). V was shortened by 7 bases and J by 5 bases, with 26 bases between the two germline ends. This CDR3 is 17 amino acids long. CDR3 DNA: TGTGCCAGTACCGACCTCCGGTGGGCCGAGGGAACTTATGGCTACACCTTC. Protein: CASTDLRWAEGTYGYTF.

About this clonotype itself: Possible read error: a much larger clone is one base away. The gene calls are TRBV4-1 and TRBJ2-6; possible D gene TRBD1, 6 bases. The germline gives CDR1 MGHRA, CDR2 YSYEKL. The CDR3 is 18 amino acids. Trimming shortened V by 3 bases and J by 2 bases, and 17 bases separated the two germline ends. CDR3 DNA: TGCGCCAGCAGCCATCGGACAGAAACTCTCCCTGGGGCCAACGTCCTGACTTTC. Its translation: CASSHRTETLPGANVLTF.

Regarding this clonotype: A much larger clone is a single base away; this may be a read error. The chain carries TRBV2 and TRBJ2-7, with D uncertain. The germline V and J ends were trimmed by 0 bases and 7 bases, with 10 bases remaining between them. This CDR3 contains 13 residues. Germline V gene sequence: CDR1 SNHLY, CDR2 FYNNEI. CDR3 coding DNA: TGTGCCAGCAGTGAAGCGGGGTACAATGAGCAGTACTTC. It codes for CASSEAGYNEQYF.